The clone carrying this TCR beta chain was recorded many times. Its specificity is not known. This sample's time point: newly diagnosed GD, antithyroid drugs for less than 3 months. With RNA extracted from PBMCs as input, the TCR library was made. This sample stems from a study of regulatory T cells in long-lasting Graves disease. CDR1 is SQVTM and CDR2 is ANQGSEA in the germline V gene. The CDR3 consists of 13 residues. J gave up 3 bases and V 3 bases, and 5 bases lay outside the gene matches. Arm-PCR with iRepertoire HTBI primers amplified the CDR3 regions for these TCR beta libraries. A single record per CDR3 protein comes from TCRdb applying MiXCR to the multiplex PCR reads. There are about 460,000 distinct CDR3 sequences in the sample; approximately 15% occur only once, and approximately 17% lies in the top ten. General study findings and limits: It was possible that the small sample size reduced accuracy.

The data also belong to a second study, concerning T cells in Graves' hyperthyroidism and ophthalmopathy. This second report adds: An initial round of RT-PCR targeting the TCR CDR3 relied on the HTBI primer set. Appearing also in blood were most of the thyroid clonotypes expanded above 0.001.

This TCR was recovered from a woman in her forties or fifties with Graves disease. This sample comprised peripheral blood mononuclear cells (PBMCs), obtained at new diagnosis, from a patient treated with antithyroid drugs. The rearrangement uses TRBV29-1 and TRBJ2-7; 7 nucleotides agree with TRBD2. Written as DNA, the CDR3 is TGCAGCGTTGATGGCGGGAGAGGCTACGAGCAGTACTTC. Translated: CSVDGGRGYEQYF.